These T cell receptor beta chains were read from a single sample in a study of identical twins. TCRdb re-derived calls from the 5' RACE reads in MiXCR, one entry per CDR3 protein. Of about 200,000 distinct CDR3 sequences in the sample, less than 8% were seen once. The data also belong to a second study, concerning yellow fever vaccine responses in identical twins.

Material for sequencing was memory (CD45RO+) T cells sorted from blood. Receptors originate from a woman aged 18-35 years in good health. CDR3s include the opening cysteine and the closing phenylalanine or tryptophan.

V,J,CDR3
TRBV5-1,TRBJ2-5,CASSLARYQETQYF
TRBV15,TRBJ2-1,CATSKPAGVRWSEQFF
TRBV9,TRBJ2-1,CASSLQIQGFNNNEQFF
TRBV2,TRBJ2-1,CASSEERDSYNEQFF
TRBV28,TRBJ2-1,CASVGLAGVGEQFF
TRBV28,TRBJ1-1,CASSLSWIGQGTEAFF
TRBV4-3,TRBJ2-7,CASSPTFSGTATYEQYF
TRBV7-9,TRBJ1-2,CASSLDTRSYTF
TRBV7-8,TRBJ2-3,CASSASGAQTDTQYF
TRBV7-9,TRBJ1-1,CASSSFMGRGTEAFF
TRBV14,TRBJ2-2,CASSQDRRATNTGELFF
TRBV5-6,TRBJ2-7,CASSLPTGGEQYF
TRBV6-5,TRBJ2-5,CASSDREETQYF
TRBV30,TRBJ1-3,CAWSAGTGGNTIYF
TRBV6-5,TRBJ2-7,CASSYPGDYYYEQYF
TRBV4-3,TRBJ2-3,CASSQGTSPSTDTQYF
TRBV2,TRBJ1-5,CASREGQGDQPQHF
TRBV14,TRBJ2-7,CASSQGWASGRLSYEQYF
TRBV5-1,TRBJ2-7,CASTKTSGSTYEQYF
TRBV14,TRBJ1-2,CASSRNIPNYGYTF
TRBV20-1,TRBJ1-1,CSSNRDRSVTEAFF
TRBV20-1,TRBJ1-2,CSATRTGANYGYTF
TRBV6-1,TRBJ2-1,CASSAPRVDYNEQFF
TRBV21-1,TRBJ2-7,CASSGPSPGRGASSEQYF
TRBV25-1,TRBJ2-7,CASSDGRTVQDEQYF
TRBV2,TRBJ2-7,CASSENEQYF
TRBV5-4,TRBJ2-2,CASSPGTVNTGELFF
TRBV28,TRBJ2-3,CASSGRDRGPDTQYF
TRBV20-1,TRBJ2-7,CSARSPDGLGQYF
TRBV5-6,TRBJ1-1,CASSSGGQSHYTEAFF
TRBV29-1,TRBJ2-4,CSVLLDNIQYF
TRBV20-1,TRBJ1-2,CSARDSNYGYTF
TRBV28,TRBJ2-7,CASSYSRGRSNEQYF
TRBV4-1,TRBJ1-2,CASSQEVPETQGYYGYTF
TRBV2,TRBJ1-2,CASMGRGRTYGYTF
TRBV5-5,TRBJ2-1,CASSLDALTEQFF